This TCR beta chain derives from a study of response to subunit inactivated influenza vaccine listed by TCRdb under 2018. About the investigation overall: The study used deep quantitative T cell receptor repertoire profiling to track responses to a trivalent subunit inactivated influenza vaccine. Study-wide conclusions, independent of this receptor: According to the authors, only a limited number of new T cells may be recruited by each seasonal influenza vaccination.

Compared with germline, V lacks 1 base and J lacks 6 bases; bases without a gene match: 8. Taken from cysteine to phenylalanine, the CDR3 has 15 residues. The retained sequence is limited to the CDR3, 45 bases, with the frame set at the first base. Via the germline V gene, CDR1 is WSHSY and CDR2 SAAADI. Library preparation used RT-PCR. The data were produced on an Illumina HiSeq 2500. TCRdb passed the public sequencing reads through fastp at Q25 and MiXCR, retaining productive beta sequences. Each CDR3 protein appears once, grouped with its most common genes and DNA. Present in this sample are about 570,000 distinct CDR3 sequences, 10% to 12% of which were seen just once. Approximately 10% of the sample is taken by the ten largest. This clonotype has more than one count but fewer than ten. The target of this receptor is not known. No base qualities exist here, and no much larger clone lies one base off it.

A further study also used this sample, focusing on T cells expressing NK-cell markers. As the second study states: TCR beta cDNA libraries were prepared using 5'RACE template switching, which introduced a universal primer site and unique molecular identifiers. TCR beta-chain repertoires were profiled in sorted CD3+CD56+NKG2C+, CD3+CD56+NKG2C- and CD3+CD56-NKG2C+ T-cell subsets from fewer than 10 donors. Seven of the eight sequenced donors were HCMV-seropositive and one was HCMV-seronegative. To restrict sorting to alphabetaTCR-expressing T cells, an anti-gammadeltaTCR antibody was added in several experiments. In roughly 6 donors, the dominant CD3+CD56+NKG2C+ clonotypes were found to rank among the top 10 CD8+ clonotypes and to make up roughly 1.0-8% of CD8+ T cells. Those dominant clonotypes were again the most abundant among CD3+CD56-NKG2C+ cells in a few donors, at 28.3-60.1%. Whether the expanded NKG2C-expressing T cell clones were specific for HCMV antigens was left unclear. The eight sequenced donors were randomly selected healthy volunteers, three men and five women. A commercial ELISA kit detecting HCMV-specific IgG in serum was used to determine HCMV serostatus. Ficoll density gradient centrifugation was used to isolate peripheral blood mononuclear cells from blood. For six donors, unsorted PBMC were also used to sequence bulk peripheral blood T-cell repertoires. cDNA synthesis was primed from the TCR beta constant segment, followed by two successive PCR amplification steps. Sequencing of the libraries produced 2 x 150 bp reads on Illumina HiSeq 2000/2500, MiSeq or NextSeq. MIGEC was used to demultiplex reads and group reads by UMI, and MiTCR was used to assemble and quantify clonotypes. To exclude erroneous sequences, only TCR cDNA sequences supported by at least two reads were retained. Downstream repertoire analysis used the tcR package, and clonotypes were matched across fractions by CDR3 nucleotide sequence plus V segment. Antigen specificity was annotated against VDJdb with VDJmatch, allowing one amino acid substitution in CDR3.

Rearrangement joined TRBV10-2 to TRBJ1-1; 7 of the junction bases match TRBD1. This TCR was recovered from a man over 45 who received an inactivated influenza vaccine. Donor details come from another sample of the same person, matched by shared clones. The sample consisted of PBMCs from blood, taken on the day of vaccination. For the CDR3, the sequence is CASSEWGQGVPEAFF. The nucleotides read TGCGCCAGCAGTGAGTGGGGCCAGGGGGTACCTGAAGCTTTCTTT.